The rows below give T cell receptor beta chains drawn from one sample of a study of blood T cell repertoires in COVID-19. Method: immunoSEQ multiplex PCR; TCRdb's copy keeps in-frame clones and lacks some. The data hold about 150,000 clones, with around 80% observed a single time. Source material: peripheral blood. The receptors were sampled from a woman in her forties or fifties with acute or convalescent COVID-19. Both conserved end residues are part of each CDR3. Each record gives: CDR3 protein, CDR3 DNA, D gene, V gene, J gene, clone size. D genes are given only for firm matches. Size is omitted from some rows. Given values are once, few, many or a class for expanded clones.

CDR3: CASSFQGTGAQHF
DNA: TGTGCCAGCAGTTTCCAGGGAACTGGGGCCCAGCATTTT
D: .
V: TRBV12-3/TRBV12-4
J: TRBJ1-5
size: once

CDR3: CATWDRGKPQHF
DNA: TGTGCCACTTGGGACAGGGGCAAGCCCCAGCATTTT
D: TRBD1
V: TRBV19
J: TRBJ1-5
size: .

CDR3: CASSFDLRQGTGELFF
DNA: TGCGCCAGCAGCTTCGACCTTAGACAGGGCACCGGGGAGCTGTTTTTT
D: TRBD1
V: TRBV5-1
J: TRBJ2-2
size: .

CDR3: CASSAATGRGEAFF
DNA: TGTGCCAGCAGCGCTGCGACAGGCCGTGGTGAAGCTTTCTTT
D: .
V: TRBV28
J: TRBJ1-1
size: .

CDR3: CASSKGSHEQYF
DNA: TGTGCCAGCAGTAAAGGGAGCCACGAGCAGTACTTC
D: .
V: TRBV12-3/TRBV12-4
J: TRBJ2-7
size: .

CDR3: CASSGGGAWTDTQYF
DNA: TGTGCCAGCAGTGGCGGGGGGGCCTGGACAGATACGCAGTATTTT
D: TRBD2
V: TRBV6-2/TRBV6-3
J: TRBJ2-3
size: .

CDR3: CASSLDSRRDNEQFF
DNA: TGTGCCAGCAGCTTAGACAGCAGGAGAGACAATGAGCAGTTCTTC
D: .
V: TRBV5-4
J: TRBJ2-1
size: .

CDR3: CASSLTGRGRSPLHF
DNA: TGTGCCAGCAGCTTAACGGGCAGGGGTCGGTCACCCCTCCACTTT
D: .
V: TRBV7-3
J: TRBJ1-6
size: .

CDR3: CASSLGTENEKLFF
DNA: TGTGCCAGCAGTTTAGGCACAGAAAATGAAAAACTGTTTTTT
D: .
V: TRBV28
J: TRBJ1-4
size: .

CDR3: CASSLGSQGASFNEQFF
DNA: TGTGCCAGCAGCTTAGGTTCACAGGGGGCTTCGTTCAATGAGCAGTTCTTC
D: TRBD1
V: TRBV7-2
J: TRBJ2-1
size: .

CDR3: CASSLATATNEKLFF
DNA: TGTGCCAGCAGCCTCGCGACAGCAACTAATGAAAAACTGTTTTTT
D: .
V: TRBV7-6
J: TRBJ1-4
size: .

CDR3: CASSPGGKQETQYF
DNA: TGTGCCAGCAGTCCAGGGGGGAAACAAGAGACCCAGTACTTC
D: .
V: TRBV6-2/TRBV6-3
J: TRBJ2-5
size: .

CDR3: CASSLGGTGELFF
DNA: TGTGCCAGTAGTTTGGGGGGCACCGGGGAGCTGTTTTTT
D: .
V: TRBV19
J: TRBJ2-2
size: .

CDR3: CASSLQGSQETQYF
DNA: TGTGCCAGCAGCTTGCAGGGCAGCCAAGAGACCCAGTACTTC
D: .
V: TRBV7-3
J: TRBJ2-5
size: .

CDR3: CARPSGRGPIYGYTF
DNA: TGTGCCAGGCCCTCCGGGAGGGGACCTATCTATGGCTACACCTTC
D: .
V: TRBV5-3
J: TRBJ1-2
size: .

CDR3: CASSFARDYEQYF
DNA: TGTGCCAGCAGTTTCGCCAGGGACTACGAGCAGTACTTC
D: .
V: TRBV12-3/TRBV12-4
J: TRBJ2-7
size: .

CDR3: CASSVGGVGNTIYF
DNA: TGTGCCAGCAGCGTAGGGGGCGTTGGAAACACCATATATTTT
D: .
V: TRBV9
J: TRBJ1-3
size: .

CDR3: CASSPVVGVYEQYF
DNA: TGTGCCAGTAGTCCCGTTGTCGGGGTCTACGAGCAGTACTTC
D: .
V: TRBV19
J: TRBJ2-7
size: once

CDR3: CATAFLGDQPQHF
DNA: TGTGCCACCGCATTTCTCGGGGATCAGCCCCAGCATTTT
D: .
V: TRBV27
J: TRBJ1-5
size: many

CDR3: CASSLGGQSSNQPQHF
DNA: TGTGCCAGCAGTTTAGGCGGGCAGAGTAGCAATCAGCCCCAGCATTTT
D: .
V: TRBV28
J: TRBJ1-5
size: .

CDR3: CASSLAGYQPQHF
DNA: TGTGCCAGCAGCTTAGCCGGGTATCAGCCCCAGCATTTT
D: .
V: TRBV7-2
J: TRBJ1-5
size: .

CDR3: CASSSPPEPQPQHF
DNA: TGTGCCAGCAGTTCCCCGCCGGAGCCTCAGCCCCAGCATTTT
D: .
V: TRBV6-2/TRBV6-3
J: TRBJ1-5
size: .

CDR3: CASSEGLAGTYEQYF
DNA: TGTGCCAGCAGTGAAGGCCTAGCGGGGACCTACGAGCAGTACTTC
D: TRBD2
V: TRBV2
J: TRBJ2-7
size: .

CDR3: CASSIRGLSTEAFF
DNA: TGTGCCAGTAGTATAAGAGGGTTAAGCACTGAAGCTTTCTTT
D: .
V: TRBV19
J: TRBJ1-1
size: .

CDR3: CSASWLRGAPEDTQYF
DNA: TGCAGTGCTAGTTGGTTGCGGGGGGCTCCGGAGGATACGCAGTATTTT
D: TRBD2
V: TRBV20-1
J: TRBJ2-3
size: .

CDR3: CASSLDNRVGELFF
DNA: TGTGCCAGCAGCTTAGATAATCGGGTCGGGGAGCTGTTTTTT
D: .
V: TRBV11-2
J: TRBJ2-2
size: .

CDR3: CASSSAVEDSEKLFF
DNA: TGTGCCAGCAGCTCGGCAGTCGAGGACTCAGAAAAACTGTTTTTT
D: .
V: TRBV7-9
J: TRBJ1-4
size: .

CDR3: CASSPPGQGGYEQYF
DNA: TGTGCCAGCAGTCCCCCGGGACAGGGAGGGTACGAGCAGTACTTC
D: TRBD1
V: TRBV6-5
J: TRBJ2-7
size: .

CDR3: CASRMTGVGEKLFF
DNA: TGTGCCAGCAGGATGACAGGGGTAGGCGAAAAACTGTTTTTT
D: TRBD1
V: TRBV5-6
J: TRBJ1-4
size: .

CDR3: CASSYNNYQPQHF
DNA: TGTGCCAGCAGTTATAATAACTATCAGCCCCAGCATTTT
D: .
V: TRBV6-2/TRBV6-3
J: TRBJ1-5
size: .

CDR3: CSVTRGGMNTEAFF
DNA: TGCAGCGTTACCCGGGGGGGCATGAACACTGAAGCTTTCTTT
D: .
V: TRBV29-1
J: TRBJ1-1
size: .

CDR3: CASSLMSQPQHF
DNA: TGTGCCAGCAGTTTAATGAGTCAGCCCCAGCATTTT
D: .
V: TRBV12-3/TRBV12-4
J: TRBJ1-5
size: .

CDR3: CASSRGTEAFF
DNA: TGTGCCAGCAGCCGGGGAACTGAAGCTTTCTTT
D: .
V: TRBV5-6
J: TRBJ1-1
size: .

CDR3: CASSSHVGTGDEKLFF
DNA: TGTGCCAGCAGCTCTCATGTAGGGACAGGGGATGAAAAACTGTTTTTT
D: TRBD1
V: TRBV7-9
J: TRBJ1-4
size: .

CDR3: CASSLSGGAGEGDTQYF
DNA: TGCGCCAGCAGCTTAAGCGGGGGGGCTGGAGAAGGAGATACGCAGTATTTT
D: TRBD2
V: TRBV5-1
J: TRBJ2-3
size: once

CDR3: CASSEGVVAGGAEQFF
DNA: TGTGCCAGCAGCGAAGGGGTAGTAGCGGGGGGGGCTGAGCAGTTCTTC
D: TRBD2
V: TRBV3-1/TRBV3-2
J: TRBJ2-1
size: .

CDR3: CASSYGRNTEAFF
DNA: TGTGCCAGCAGTTACGGGAGGAACACTGAAGCTTTCTTT
D: .
V: TRBV6-2/TRBV6-3
J: TRBJ1-1
size: .

CDR3: CASRGTGKGGEAFF
DNA: TGTGCCAGCAGAGGGACCGGAAAAGGGGGTGAAGCTTTCTTT
D: .
V: TRBV9
J: TRBJ1-1
size: .

CDR3: CASSILSGGNQPQHF
DNA: TGTGCCAGTAGTATCCTTTCAGGGGGCAATCAGCCCCAGCATTTT
D: .
V: TRBV19
J: TRBJ1-5
size: .

CDR3: CASSLRRGPTDTQYF
DNA: TGTGCCAGCAGCTTAAGGAGGGGGCCTACAGATACGCAGTATTTT
D: .
V: TRBV7-7
J: TRBJ2-3
size: .

CDR3: CAWSWYGTGELFF
DNA: TGTGCCTGGAGTTGGTACGGGACCGGGGAGCTGTTTTTT
D: .
V: TRBV30
J: TRBJ2-2
size: .

CDR3: CASSQGFLGGITQRPGYTF
DNA: TGCGCCAGCAGCCAAGGGTTTCTTGGGGGCATAACACAGCGCCCCGGCTACACCTTC
D: .
V: TRBV4-3
J: TRBJ1-2
size: .

CDR3: CASSFGDRYTEAFF
DNA: TGTGCCAGTAGTTTTGGGGACAGGTACACTGAAGCTTTCTTT
D: TRBD1
V: TRBV19
J: TRBJ1-1
size: .

CDR3: CASSQVTGGEKLFF
DNA: TGTGCCAGCAGCCAAGTGACAGGGGGCGAAAAACTGTTTTTT
D: TRBD1
V: TRBV3-1/TRBV3-2
J: TRBJ1-4
size: .

CDR3: CASSQAIGEWAEAFF
DNA: TGTGCCAGCAGCCAAGCCATAGGGGAATGGGCTGAAGCTTTCTTT
D: .
V: TRBV4-2
J: TRBJ1-1
size: .

CDR3: CATHPQGGYGYTF
DNA: TGTGCCACCCATCCGCAAGGGGGCTATGGCTACACCTTC
D: .
V: TRBV10-3
J: TRBJ1-2
size: .

CDR3: CASSQDVRNEQYF
DNA: TGTGCCAGCAGCCAAGATGTCAGGAACGAGCAGTACTTC
D: .
V: TRBV3-1/TRBV3-2
J: TRBJ2-7
size: .

CDR3: CATSPTGAYGYTF
DNA: TGTGCCACCTCACCGACAGGGGCCTATGGCTACACCTTC
D: TRBD1
V: TRBV7-9
J: TRBJ1-2
size: once

CDR3: CASSHPGVNTEAFF
DNA: TGTGCCAGCAGCCATCCGGGGGTGAACACTGAAGCTTTCTTT
D: .
V: TRBV3-1/TRBV3-2
J: TRBJ1-1
size: .

CDR3: CASSVGGGENGYTF
DNA: TGTGCCAGCAGCGTAGGGGGAGGGGAGAATGGCTACACCTTC
D: .
V: TRBV9
J: TRBJ1-2
size: .

CDR3: CASSTTRGYEQYF
DNA: TGTGCCAGCAGCACGACAAGGGGGTACGAGCAGTACTTC
D: .
V: TRBV6-2/TRBV6-3
J: TRBJ2-7
size: .

CDR3: CASSLDWTLLSGEQYF
DNA: TGTGCCAGCAGCTTAGATTGGACACTCCTATCAGGGGAGCAGTACTTC
D: .
V: TRBV11-2
J: TRBJ2-7
size: .

CDR3: CSVEVPGDTQYF
DNA: TGCAGCGTTGAAGTCCCAGGAGATACGCAGTATTTT
D: .
V: TRBV29-1
J: TRBJ2-3
size: .